This TCR beta chain was recorded in a study of early T cells in non-severe SARS-CoV-2 infection. Study in general: Unpaired chains resulted from sequencing bulk RNA of unsorted whole blood. Study-wide results and limits: VDJdb matching, biased toward anti-spike CD8 responses, missed private and CD4 specificities.

Separate cDNA molecules each had unique molecular identifiers attached to them. Each CDR3 protein is one row after TCRdb ran MiXCR on the 5' RACE reads. The sample consists of about 77,000 distinct CDR3 sequences, roughly 16% of them appearing once. As for this clonotype: No antigen is known for it.

This TCR was recovered from an adult who was a healthcare worker with PCR-confirmed SARS-CoV-2 infection or an uninfected control (not recorded which). Input material: whole blood.

The CDR3: CASSLESQTGNSPLHF. In nucleotides, the CDR3 is TGTGCCAGCAGTTTAGAGTCACAGACGGGGAATTCACCCCTCCACTTT. The chain employs TRBV28 and TRBJ1-6; D ambiguous. V was shortened by 2 bases and J by 7 bases, with 15 bases between the two germline ends. Germline CDR1 is MDHEN and CDR2 is SYDVKM. There are 16 residues in the CDR3.